The 9 T cell receptor beta chains given below trace back to one sample, sequenced in a study of blood T cell repertoires in COVID-19. Measured with immunoSEQ multiplex PCR; TCRdb has only the in-frame clones, and not every one. This table holds roughly 180,000 clones, about 91% found once. The sequenced sample consisted of peripheral blood. The receptors come from a woman aged 25 to 39 with acute or convalescent COVID-19.

This clone has a single count. The rearrangement links TRBV19 to TRBJ2-1; D possibly corresponds to TRBD1 (5 bases). The germline V and J ends were trimmed by 2 bases and 7 bases, with 9 bases remaining between them. Germline CDR1 LNHDA, CDR2 SQIVND (reference sequence). There are 13 residues in the CDR3. CDR3 region: CASSITGLNEQFF. DNA of the CDR3: TGTGCCAGTAGTATAACAGGCCTAAATGAGCAGTTCTTC.

A note on this clone: Given a much more abundant clone one base away, this may be a read error. This chain uses TRBV12-3 or TRBV12-4 with TRBJ2-7; D not certain. This CDR3 spans 11 amino acids. V dropped 5 bases and J dropped 4 bases, with 6 bases sitting between them. CDR3 sequence (DNA): TGTGCCAGCAGTGTCGGGTACGAGCAGTACTTC. It yields the protein CASSVGYEQYF.

The chain employs TRBV7-9 and TRBJ2-3; D is possibly TRBD2 (5 bases). Germline-derived CDR1 and CDR2 are SEHNR and FQNEAQ (reference sequence). Trimming left V 7 bases short and J 0 bases short, with 14 bases between. CDR3 length: 15 residues. The DNA of the CDR3 is TGTGCCAGCAACCAACTAGTGGGGAGCACAGATACGCAGTATTTT. Translation: CASNQLVGSTDTQYF.

Written as DNA, the CDR3 is TGTGCCAGCACCCTTTTTGGACAGGGAACCGGTGGCTACACCTTC. The encoded protein is CASTLFGQGTGGYTF. The chain is built from TRBV3-1 (or the pseudogene TRBV3-2) and TRBJ1-2; 8 bases map to TRBD1. This CDR3 spans 15 amino acids. V gave up 7 bases and J gave up 7 bases; unmatched junction bases: 14. The V gene's germline CDR1 is LGHDT and CDR2 YNNKEL (reference sequence).

This chain joins TRBV6-6 and TRBJ1-3; tentative D call: TRBD1 (6 bases). This CDR3 is built from 16 residues. V was trimmed by 3 bases and J by 0 bases, leaving 12 bases between them. The germline gives CDR1 MNHNY, CDR2 SVGAGI (reference sequence). CDR3 bases: TGTGCCAGCAGTTATCTCTGGACAGCCTCTGGAAACACCATATATTTT. Its protein is CASSYLWTASGNTIYF.

This clone turned up a few times. The junction differs from germline at one of its ends, possibly a read error. The chain links TRBV11-2 to TRBJ2-7, with 7 bases fitting TRBD1. Germline CDR1 reads SGHAT; CDR2 reads FQNNGV. There are 13 residues in the CDR3. The CDR3: CASTLGGYYEQYF. As DNA, the CDR3 is TGTGCCAGCACCTTAGGGGGCTACTACGAGCAGTACTTC.

The rearrangement uses TRBV19 and TRBJ1-5; D may be TRBD1 (6 bases). Germline CDR1 LNHDA, CDR2 SQIVND (reference sequence). The CDR3 covers 18 residues. Trimming left V 5 bases short and J 1 base short, with 21 bases between. As DNA, the CDR3 is TGTGCCAGTAGTTCCCAACCATCGCGTACAGGGAGCAATCAGCCCCAGCATTTT. Protein sequence: CASSSQPSRTGSNQPQHF.

This clone was detected once. The chain uses TRBV5-6 and TRBJ1-2, with 7 bases identical to TRBD1. This CDR3 contains 17 residues. The ends lost 3 bases at V and 1 base at J; junction bases unmatched: 12. CDR1 is SGHDT, CDR2 YYEEEE, per germline. The CDR3 sequence is CASSSMVSDRSNYGYTF. The CDR3 coding sequence is TGTGCCAGCAGCTCCATGGTGTCGGACAGGAGTAACTATGGCTACACCTTC.

This sequence joins TRBV15 and TRBJ2-1; tentative D call: TRBD2 (7 bases). Looked up from germline, CDR1 is LNHNV and CDR2 is YYDKDF (reference sequence). V was pared by 1 base and J by 8 bases, with 15 bases between. The CDR3 sequence is 15 residues long. The CDR3 DNA is TGTGCCACCAGCAGAGTACAGATAGGGGGGGATGAGCAGTTCTTC. It codes for CATSRVQIGGDEQFF.